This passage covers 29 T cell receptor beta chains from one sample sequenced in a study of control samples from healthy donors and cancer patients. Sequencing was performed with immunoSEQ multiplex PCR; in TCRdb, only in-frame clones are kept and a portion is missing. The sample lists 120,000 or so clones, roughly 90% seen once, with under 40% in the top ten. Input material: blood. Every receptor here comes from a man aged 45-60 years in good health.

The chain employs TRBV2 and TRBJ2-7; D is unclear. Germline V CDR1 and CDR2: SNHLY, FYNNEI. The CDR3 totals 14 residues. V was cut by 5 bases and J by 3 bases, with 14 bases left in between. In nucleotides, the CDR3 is TGTGCCAGCAGTTGGTCGCTCCCCCACTACGAGCAGTACTTC. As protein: CASSWSLPHYEQYF.

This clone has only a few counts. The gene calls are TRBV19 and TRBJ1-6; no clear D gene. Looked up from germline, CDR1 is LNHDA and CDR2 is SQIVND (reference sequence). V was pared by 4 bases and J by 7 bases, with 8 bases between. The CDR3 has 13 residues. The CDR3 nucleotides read TGTGCCAGTAGTAGCAGACGGAATTCACCCCTCCACTTT. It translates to CASSSRRNSPLHF.

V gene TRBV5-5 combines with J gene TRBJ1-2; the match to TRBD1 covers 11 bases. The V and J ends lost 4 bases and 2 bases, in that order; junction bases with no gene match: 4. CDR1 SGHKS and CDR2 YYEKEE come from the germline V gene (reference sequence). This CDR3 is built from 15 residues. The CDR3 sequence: CASSLGQGENYGYTF. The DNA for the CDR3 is TGTGCCAGCAGCCTGGGACAGGGGGAAAACTATGGCTACACCTTC.

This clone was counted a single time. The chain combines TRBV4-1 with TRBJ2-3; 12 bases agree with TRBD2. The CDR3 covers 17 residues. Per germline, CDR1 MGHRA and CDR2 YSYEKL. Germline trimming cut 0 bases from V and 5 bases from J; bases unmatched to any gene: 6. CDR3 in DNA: TGCGCCAGCAGCCAAGATAAGACTAGCGGGGGCATAGATACGCAGTATTTT. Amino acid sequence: CASSQDKTSGGIDTQYF.

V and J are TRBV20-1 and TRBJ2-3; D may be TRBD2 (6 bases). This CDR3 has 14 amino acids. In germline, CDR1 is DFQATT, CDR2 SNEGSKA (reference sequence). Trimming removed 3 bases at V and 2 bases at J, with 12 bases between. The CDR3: CSASITDYTDTQYF. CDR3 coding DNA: TGCAGTGCTAGTATTACGGACTACACAGATACGCAGTATTTT.

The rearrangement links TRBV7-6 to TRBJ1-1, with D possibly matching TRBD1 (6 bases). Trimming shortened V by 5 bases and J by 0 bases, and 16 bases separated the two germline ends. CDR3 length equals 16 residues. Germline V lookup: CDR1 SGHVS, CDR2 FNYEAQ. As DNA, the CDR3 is TGTGCCAGCAGCCTAGGACAGCCTCCCATGAACACTGAAGCTTTCTTT. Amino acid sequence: CASSLGQPPMNTEAFF.

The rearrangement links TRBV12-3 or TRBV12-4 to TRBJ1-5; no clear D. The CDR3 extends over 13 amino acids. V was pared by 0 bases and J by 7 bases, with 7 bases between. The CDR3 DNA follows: TGTGCCAGCAGTTTAGCGCTCGACCAGCCCCAGCATTTT. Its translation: CASSLALDQPQHF.

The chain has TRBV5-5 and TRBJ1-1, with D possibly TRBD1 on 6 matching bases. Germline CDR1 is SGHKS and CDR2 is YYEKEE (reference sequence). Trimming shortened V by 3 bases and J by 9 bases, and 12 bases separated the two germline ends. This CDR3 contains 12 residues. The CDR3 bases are TGTGCCAGCAGCTCGCCCGGGGGGCAAGCTTTCTTT. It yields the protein CASSSPGGQAFF.

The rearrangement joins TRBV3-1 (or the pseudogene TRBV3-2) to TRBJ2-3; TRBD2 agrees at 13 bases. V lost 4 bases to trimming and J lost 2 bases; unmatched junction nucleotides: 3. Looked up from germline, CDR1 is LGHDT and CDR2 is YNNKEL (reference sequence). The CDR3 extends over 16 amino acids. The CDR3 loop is CASSRTSGGLTDTQYF. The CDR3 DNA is TGTGCCAGCAGCCGGACTAGCGGGGGTCTCACAGATACGCAGTATTTT.

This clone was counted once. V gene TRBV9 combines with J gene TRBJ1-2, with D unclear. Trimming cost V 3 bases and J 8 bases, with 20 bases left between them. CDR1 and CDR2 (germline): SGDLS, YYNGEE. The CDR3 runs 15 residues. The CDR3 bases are TGTGCCAGCAGCGCGGTTGAGGTGGTGGGTCGAGGCTACACCTTC. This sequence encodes CASSAVEVVGRGYTF.

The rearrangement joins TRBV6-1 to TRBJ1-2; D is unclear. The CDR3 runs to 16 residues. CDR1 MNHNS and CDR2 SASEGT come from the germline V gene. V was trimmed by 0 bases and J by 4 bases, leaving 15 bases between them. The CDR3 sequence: CASSEARDVPFYGYTF. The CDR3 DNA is TGTGCCAGCAGTGAAGCGCGAGACGTACCTTTCTATGGCTACACCTTC.

The CDR3 DNA is TGTGCCAGCATTCCGACAGGGGGCATATCCCCGGGCACTGAAGCTTTCTTT. Protein: CASIPTGGISPGTEAFF. The genes are TRBV28 and TRBJ1-1; 10 nucleotides match TRBD1. The ends lost 7 bases at V and 4 bases at J; junction bases unmatched: 15. This CDR3 has 17 amino acids. Germline V gene data show CDR1 as MDHEN and CDR2 as SYDVKM. Supplemented by reference TRBV28 and TRBJ1-1, the full variable domain reads DVKVTQSSRYLVKRTGEKVFLECVQDMDHENMFWYRQDPGLGLRLIYFSYDVKMKEKGDIPEGYSVSREKKERFSLILESASTNQTSMYLCASIPTGGISPGTEAFFGQGTRLTVV.

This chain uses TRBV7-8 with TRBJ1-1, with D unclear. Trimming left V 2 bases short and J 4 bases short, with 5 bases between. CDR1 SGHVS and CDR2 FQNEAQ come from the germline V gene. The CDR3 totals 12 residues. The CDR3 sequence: CASSLRVTEAFF. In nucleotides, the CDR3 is TGTGCCAGCAGCTTAAGGGTCACTGAAGCTTTCTTT.

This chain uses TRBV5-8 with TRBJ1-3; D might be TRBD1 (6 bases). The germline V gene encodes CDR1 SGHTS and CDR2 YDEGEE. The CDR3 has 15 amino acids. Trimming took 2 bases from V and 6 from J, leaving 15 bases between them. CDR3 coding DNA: TGTGCCAGCAGCTTACGGGGGGGCAGTGAAAACACCATATATTTT. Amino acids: CASSLRGGSENTIYF. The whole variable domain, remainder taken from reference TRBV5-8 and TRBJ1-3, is EAGVTQSPTHLIKTRGQQATLRCSPISGHTSVYWYQQALGLGLQFLLWYDEGEERNRGNFPPRFSGRQFPNYSSELNVNALELEDSALYLCASSLRGGSENTIYFGEGSWLTVV.

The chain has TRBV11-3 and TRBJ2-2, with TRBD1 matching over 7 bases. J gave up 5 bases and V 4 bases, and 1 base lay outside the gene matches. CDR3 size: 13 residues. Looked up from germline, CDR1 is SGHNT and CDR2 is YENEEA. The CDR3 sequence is CASSSDRTGELFF. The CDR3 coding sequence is TGTGCCAGCAGCTCGGACAGGACCGGGGAGCTGTTTTTT.

The CDR3: CASSQGQGLGSPLHF. CDR3 in DNA: TGCGCCAGCAGCCAGGGACAGGGTCTGGGGTCACCCCTCCACTTT. The chain carries TRBV5-1 and TRBJ1-6; 9 nucleotides line up with TRBD1. The ends lost 4 bases at V and 10 bases at J; junction bases unmatched: 9. The germline V gene encodes CDR1 SGHRS and CDR2 YFSETQ. This CDR3 contains 15 residues.

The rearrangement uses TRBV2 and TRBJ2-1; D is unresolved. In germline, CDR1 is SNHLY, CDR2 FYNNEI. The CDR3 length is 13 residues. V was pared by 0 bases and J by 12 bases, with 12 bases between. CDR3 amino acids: CASSEALSVRQFF. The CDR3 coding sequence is TGTGCCAGCAGTGAAGCGCTCAGTGTACGGCAGTTCTTC.

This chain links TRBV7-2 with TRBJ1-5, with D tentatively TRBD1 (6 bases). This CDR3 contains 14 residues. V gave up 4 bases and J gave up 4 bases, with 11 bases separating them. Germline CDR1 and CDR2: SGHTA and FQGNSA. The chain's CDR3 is CASSWDIQNQPQHF. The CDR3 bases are TGTGCCAGCAGCTGGGACATTCAAAATCAGCCCCAGCATTTT.

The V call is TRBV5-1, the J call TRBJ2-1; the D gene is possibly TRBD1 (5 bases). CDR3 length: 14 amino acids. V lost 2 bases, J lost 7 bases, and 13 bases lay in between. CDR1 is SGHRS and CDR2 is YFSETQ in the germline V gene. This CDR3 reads CASSLKAGWNEQFF. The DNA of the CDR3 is TGCGCCAGCAGCTTAAAGGCAGGGTGGAATGAGCAGTTCTTC.

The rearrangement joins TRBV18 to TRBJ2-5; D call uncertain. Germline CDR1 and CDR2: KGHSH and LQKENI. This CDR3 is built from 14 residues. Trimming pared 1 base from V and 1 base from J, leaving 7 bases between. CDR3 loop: CASSPRAVQETQYF. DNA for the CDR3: TGTGCCAGCTCACCACGAGCAGTCCAAGAGACCCAGTACTTC.

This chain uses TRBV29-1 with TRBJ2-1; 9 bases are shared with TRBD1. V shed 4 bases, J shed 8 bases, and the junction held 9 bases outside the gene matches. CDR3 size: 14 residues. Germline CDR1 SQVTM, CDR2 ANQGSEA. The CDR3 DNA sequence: TGCAGCGTTGCACCCGGGACAGGGAACGATGAGCAGTTCTTC. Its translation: CSVAPGTGNDEQFF.

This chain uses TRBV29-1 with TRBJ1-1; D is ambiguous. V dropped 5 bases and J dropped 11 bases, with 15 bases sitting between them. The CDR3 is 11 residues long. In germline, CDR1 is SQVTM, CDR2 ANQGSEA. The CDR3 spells CSVTRLDSAFF. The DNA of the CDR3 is TGCAGCGTTACCAGATTGGACTCCGCTTTCTTT.

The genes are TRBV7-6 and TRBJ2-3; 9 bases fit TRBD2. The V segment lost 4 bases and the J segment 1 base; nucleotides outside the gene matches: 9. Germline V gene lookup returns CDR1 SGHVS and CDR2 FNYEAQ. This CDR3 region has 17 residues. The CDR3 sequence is CASSSWTSVRGTDTQYF. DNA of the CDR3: TGTGCCAGCAGCTCCTGGACTAGCGTGAGAGGCACAGATACGCAGTATTTT.

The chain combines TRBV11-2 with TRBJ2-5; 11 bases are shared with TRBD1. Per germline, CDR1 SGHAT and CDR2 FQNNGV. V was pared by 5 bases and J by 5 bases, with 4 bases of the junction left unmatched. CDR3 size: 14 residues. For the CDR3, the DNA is TGTGCCAGCAGCGGACAGGGGGCTGTTGAGACCCAGTACTTC. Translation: CASSGQGAVETQYF.

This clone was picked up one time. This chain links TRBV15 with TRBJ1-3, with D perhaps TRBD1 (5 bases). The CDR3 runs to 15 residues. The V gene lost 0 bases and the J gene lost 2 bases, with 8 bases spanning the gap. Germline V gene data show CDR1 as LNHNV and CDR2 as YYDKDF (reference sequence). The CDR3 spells CATSRDLGPGNTIYF. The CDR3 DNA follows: TGTGCCACCAGCAGAGATCTGGGACCTGGAAACACCATATATTTT.

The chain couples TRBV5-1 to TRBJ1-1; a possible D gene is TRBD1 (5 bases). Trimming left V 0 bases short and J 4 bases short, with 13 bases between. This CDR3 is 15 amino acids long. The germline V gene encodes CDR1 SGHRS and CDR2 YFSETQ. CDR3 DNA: TGCGCCAGCAGCTTGGCCCAGGGAGGGATCACTGAAGCTTTCTTT. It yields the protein CASSLAQGGITEAFF.

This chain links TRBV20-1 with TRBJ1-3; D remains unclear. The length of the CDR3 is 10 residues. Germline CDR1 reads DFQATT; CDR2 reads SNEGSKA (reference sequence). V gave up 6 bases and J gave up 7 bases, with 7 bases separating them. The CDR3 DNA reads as TGCAGTGCCGGCGGGAACACCATATATTTT. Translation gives CSAGGNTIYF.

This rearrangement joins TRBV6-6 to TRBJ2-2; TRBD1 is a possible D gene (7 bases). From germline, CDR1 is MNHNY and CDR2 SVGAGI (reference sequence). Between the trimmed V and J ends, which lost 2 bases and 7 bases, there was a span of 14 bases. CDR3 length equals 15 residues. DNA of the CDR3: TGTGCCAGCAGTTACCAAGGAGGGGGCAACGGGGAGCTGTTTTTT. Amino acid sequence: CASSYQGGGNGELFF.

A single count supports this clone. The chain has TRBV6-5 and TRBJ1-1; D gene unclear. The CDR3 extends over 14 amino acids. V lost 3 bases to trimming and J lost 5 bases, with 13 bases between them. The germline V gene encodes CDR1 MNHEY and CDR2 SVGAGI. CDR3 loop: CASSYHRRFTEAFF. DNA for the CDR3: TGTGCCAGCAGTTATCACAGACGGTTTACTGAAGCTTTCTTT.